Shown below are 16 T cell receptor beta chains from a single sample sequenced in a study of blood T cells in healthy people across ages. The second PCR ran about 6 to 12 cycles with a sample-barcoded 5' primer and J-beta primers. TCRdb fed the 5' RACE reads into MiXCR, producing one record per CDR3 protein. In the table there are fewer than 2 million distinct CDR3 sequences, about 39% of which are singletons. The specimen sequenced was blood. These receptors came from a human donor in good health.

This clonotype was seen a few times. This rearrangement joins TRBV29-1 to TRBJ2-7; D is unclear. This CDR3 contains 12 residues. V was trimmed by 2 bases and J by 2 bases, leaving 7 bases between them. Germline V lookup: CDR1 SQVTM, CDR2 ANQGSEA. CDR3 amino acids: CSVELYTYEQYF. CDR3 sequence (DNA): TGCAGCGTTGAACTCTACACCTACGAGCAGTACTTC.

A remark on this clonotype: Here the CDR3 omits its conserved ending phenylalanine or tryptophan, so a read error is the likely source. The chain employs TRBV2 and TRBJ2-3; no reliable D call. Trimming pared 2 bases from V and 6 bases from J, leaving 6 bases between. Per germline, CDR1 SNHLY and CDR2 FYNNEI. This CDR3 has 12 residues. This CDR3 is CASSERTDTQYV. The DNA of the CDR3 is TGTGCCAGCAGTGAAAGAACTGATACGCAGTATGTT.

DNA for the CDR3: TGCAGTGCTAGAGCGGTTGGGCCGAGCTCTGGGGCCAACGTCCTGACTTTC. Encoded protein: CSARAVGPSSGANVLTF. The chain employs TRBV20-1 and TRBJ2-6; no definite D call. There are 17 residues in the CDR3. Germline values: CDR1 DFQATT, CDR2 SNEGSKA (reference sequence). The V end was cut by 1 base, the J end by 0 bases, with 13 bases between.

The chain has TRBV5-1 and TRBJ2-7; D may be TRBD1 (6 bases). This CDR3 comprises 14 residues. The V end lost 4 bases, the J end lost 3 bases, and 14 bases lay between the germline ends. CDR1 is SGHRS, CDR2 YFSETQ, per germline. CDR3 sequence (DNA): TGCGCCAGCAGCGACCCCAGGGGTAGCTACGAGCAGTACTTC. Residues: CASSDPRGSYEQYF.

CDR3: CASSSGQGMVDTQYF. CDR3 in DNA: TGTGCCAGCAGCTCTGGACAGGGGATGGTAGATACGCAGTATTTT. The genes are TRBV13 and TRBJ2-3; TRBD1 aligns across 9 bases. The CDR3 runs to 15 residues. V lost 4 bases, J lost 5 bases, and 7 bases stayed unmatched. Germline V gives CDR1 PRHDT, CDR2 FYEKMQ (reference sequence). The full variable domain, in which reference TRBV13 and TRBJ2-3 provide the parts outside the CDR3, is AAGVIQSPRHLIKEKRETATLKCYPIPRHDTVYWYQQGPGQDPQFLISFYEKMQSDKGSIPDRFSAQQFSDYHSELNMSSLELGDSALYFCASSSGQGMVDTQYFGPGTRLTVL.

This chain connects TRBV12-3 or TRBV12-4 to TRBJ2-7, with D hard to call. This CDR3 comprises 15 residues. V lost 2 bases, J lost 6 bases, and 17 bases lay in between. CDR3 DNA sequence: TGTGCCAGCAGTTTAAAAGGGTCCTTTCCCCTCGAGCAGTACTTC. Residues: CASSLKGSFPLEQYF.

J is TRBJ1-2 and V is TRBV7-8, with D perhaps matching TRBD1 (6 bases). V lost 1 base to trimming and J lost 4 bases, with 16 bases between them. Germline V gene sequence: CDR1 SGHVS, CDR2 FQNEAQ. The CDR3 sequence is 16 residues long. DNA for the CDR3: TGTGCCAGCAGCTTAGAACAGGGCAACATTCTCTATGGCTACACCTTC. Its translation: CASSLEQGNILYGYTF.

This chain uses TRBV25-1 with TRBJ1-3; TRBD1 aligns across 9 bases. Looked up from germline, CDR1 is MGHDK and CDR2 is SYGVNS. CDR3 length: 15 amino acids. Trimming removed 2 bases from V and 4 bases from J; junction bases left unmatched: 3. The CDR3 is CASSEGTGSGNTIYF. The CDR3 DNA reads TGTGCCAGCAGTGAAGGGACAGGGTCCGGAAACACCATATATTTT.

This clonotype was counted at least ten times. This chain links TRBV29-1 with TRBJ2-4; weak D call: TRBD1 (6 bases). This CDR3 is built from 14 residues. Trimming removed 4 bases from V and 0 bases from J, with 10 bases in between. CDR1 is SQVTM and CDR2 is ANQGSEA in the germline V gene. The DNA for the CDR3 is TGCAGCGTTGCGGGACATCTAGCCAAAAACATTCAGTACTTC. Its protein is CSVAGHLAKNIQYF. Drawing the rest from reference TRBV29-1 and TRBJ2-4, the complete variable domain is SAVISQKPSRDICQRGTSLTIQCQVDSQVTMMFWYRQQPGQSLTLIATANQGSEATYESGFVIDKFPISRPNLTFSTLTVSNMSPEDSSIYLCSVAGHLAKNIQYFGAGTRLSVL.

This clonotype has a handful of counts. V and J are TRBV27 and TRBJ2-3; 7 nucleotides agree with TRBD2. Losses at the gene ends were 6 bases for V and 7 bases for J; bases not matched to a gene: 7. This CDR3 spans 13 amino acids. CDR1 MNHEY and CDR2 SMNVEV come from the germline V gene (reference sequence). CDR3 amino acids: CASRSTSAHTQYF. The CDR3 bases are TGTGCCAGCAGGTCAACTAGCGCCCATACGCAGTATTTT.

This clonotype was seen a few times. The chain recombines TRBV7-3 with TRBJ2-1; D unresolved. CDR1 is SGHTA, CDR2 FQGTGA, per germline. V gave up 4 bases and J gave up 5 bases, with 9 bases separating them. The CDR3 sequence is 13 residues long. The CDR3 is CASSSDNNNEQFF. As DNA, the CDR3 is TGTGCCAGCAGCTCCGACAACAACAATGAGCAGTTCTTC.

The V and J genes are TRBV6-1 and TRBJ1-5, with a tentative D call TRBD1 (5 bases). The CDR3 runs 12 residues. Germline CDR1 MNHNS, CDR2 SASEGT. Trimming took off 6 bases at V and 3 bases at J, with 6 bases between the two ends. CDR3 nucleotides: TGTGCCAGCAGGACAGCCAATCAGCCCCAGCATTTT. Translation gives CASRTANQPQHF.

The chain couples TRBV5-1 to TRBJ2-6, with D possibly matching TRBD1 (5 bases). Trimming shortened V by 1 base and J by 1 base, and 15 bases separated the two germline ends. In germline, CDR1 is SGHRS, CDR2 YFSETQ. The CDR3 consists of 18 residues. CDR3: CASSLNRPGLSGANVLTF. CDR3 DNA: TGCGCCAGCAGCTTGAACAGGCCAGGCCTGTCTGGGGCCAACGTCCTGACTTTC.

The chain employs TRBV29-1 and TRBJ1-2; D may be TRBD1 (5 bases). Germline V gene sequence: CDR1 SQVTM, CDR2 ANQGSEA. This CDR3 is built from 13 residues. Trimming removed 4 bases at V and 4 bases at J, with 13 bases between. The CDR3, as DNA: TGCAGCGTTGGTGGACAAACGATCTATGGCTACACCTTC. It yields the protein CSVGGQTIYGYTF.

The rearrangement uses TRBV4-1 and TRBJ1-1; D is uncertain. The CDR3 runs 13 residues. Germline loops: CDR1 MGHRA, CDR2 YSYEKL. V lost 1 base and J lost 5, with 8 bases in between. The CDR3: CASSQGYQTEAFF. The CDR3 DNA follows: TGCGCCAGCAGCCAAGGATACCAGACTGAAGCTTTCTTT.

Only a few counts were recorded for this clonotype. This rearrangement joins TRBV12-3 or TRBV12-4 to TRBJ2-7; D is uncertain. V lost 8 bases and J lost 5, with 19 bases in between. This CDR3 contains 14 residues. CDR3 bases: TGTGCCAGCGGCGACTTCGGGTTATCCGACGAGCAGTACTTC. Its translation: CASGDFGLSDEQYF.